The 3 T cell receptor beta chains presented below share a single source sample, sequenced in a study of T cell responses to AZD1222 COVID-19 vaccine (dated by TCRdb to about 2021). The library was prepared using the immunoSEQ multiplex PCR assay. TCRdb re-hosts the immuneACCESS table, in-frame sequences only. Its copies lack some clones; in the studies checked, an unresolved V gene accounts for under half of them, and the cause for the rest is not known. The sample data list over 130,000 clones, and 93% of these were observed just once. The ten largest clones take up 5.1% of the sample. What the time point label conveys for this sample: baseline before first vaccination. Specimen: peripheral blood, collected on day 0 of AZD1222 vaccination. The receptors stem from an adult in good health.

The rearrangement uses TRBV28 and TRBJ1-2, with TRBD1 matching over 8 bases. The ends lost 3 bases at V and 2 bases at J; junction bases unmatched: 8. The length of the CDR3 is 16 residues. CDR1 and CDR2 from the germline V gene are MDHEN and SYDVKM. CDR3 amino acids: CASSFPRDRRNYGYTF. The CDR3 nucleotides are TGTGCCAGCAGTTTTCCCCGGGACAGGCGAAACTATGGCTACACCTTC.

The chain couples TRBV5-1 to TRBJ1-2; TRBD1 agrees at 8 bases. After removal of 2 bases from V and 8 bases from J, the junction contained 14 bases not matched to a gene. Germline V gene lookup returns CDR1 SGHRS and CDR2 YFSETQ. The CDR3 covers 16 residues. In DNA form, the CDR3 reads TGCGCCAGCAGCTTTGGGACAGGTGAAGCTGGCTGGGGCTACACCTTC. Translation gives CASSFGTGEAGWGYTF.

This clone was seen a few times. The chain combines TRBV25-1 with TRBJ1-4, with D maybe TRBD1 (6 bases). The germline V gene has CDR1 MGHDK and CDR2 SYGVNS. V gave up 4 bases and J gave up 10 bases, with 7 bases separating them. The CDR3 runs 11 residues. The CDR3 here is CASSGGGKLFF. The CDR3 DNA reads as TGTGCCAGCAGTGGAGGGGGAAAACTGTTTTTT.